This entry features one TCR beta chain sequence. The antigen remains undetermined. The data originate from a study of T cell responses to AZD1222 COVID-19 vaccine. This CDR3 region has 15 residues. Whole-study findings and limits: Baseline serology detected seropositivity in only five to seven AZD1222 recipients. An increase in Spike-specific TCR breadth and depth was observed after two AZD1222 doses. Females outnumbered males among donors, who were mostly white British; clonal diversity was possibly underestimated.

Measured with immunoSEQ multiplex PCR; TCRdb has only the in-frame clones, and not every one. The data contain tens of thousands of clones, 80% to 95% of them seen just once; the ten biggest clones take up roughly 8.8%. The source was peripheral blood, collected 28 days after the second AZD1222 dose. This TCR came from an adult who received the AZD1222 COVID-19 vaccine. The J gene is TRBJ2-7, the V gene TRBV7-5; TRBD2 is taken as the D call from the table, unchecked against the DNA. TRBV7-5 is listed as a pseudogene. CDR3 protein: CARSLANSGRGEQYF. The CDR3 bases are TGTGCCAGAAGCTTAGCTAATAGCGGGAGGGGCGAGCAGTACTTC.